This T cell receptor (beta chain) appears in the sequencing data of a study of beta chain features in type 1 diabetes. Study at large: The study found patients and healthy donors alike in age, gender and cell yields.

Study-level findings and limits: Shortening of TCRB CDR3s, moderate but significant, appeared in all four CD4+ subsets of Type 1 diabetes patients. Reduced insertions and increased deletions marked VDJ junctions in type 1 diabetes patients.

The CDR3 length is 12 residues. V was cut by 5 bases and J by 7 bases, with 11 bases left in between. Germline V lookup: CDR1 MNHEY, CDR2 SMNVEV (reference sequence). This clone was found a few times. The antigen is undetermined. Purity exceeded 95% in all sorted populations. The whole isolated RNA underwent reverse transcription, so sequencing captured expressed TCRB transcripts. Using immunoSEQ multiplex PCR, the repertoire was profiled, and TCRdb retains in-frame clones only, with some absent. The sample includes roughly 250,000 clones, 9.6% of them seen just once. What was sequenced was naive CD4+ T cells from blood. This receptor was identified in a woman aged 18-29 years in good health. The chain links TRBV27 to TRBJ2-5; D gene uncertain. The CDR3 DNA reads as TGTGCCAGCAGTCCACAGTCTGGGACCCAGTACTTC. It yields the protein CASSPQSGTQYF.